This TCR beta chain comes out of a study of blood T cell repertoires in COVID-19. Overall study: T cells, B-cell-depleted T cells, or PBMCs supplied cDNA or gDNA.

TCRdb's copy holds only in-frame clones and misses some; the assay was immunoSEQ multiplex PCR. The data contain some 58,000 clones, about 83% of them singletons. J gave up 4 bases and V 6 bases, and 11 bases lay outside the gene matches. The CDR3 is 15 residues long. CDR1 is MNHEY and CDR2 is SVGAGI in the germline V gene. It was during active infection that Seattle patients were enrolled and then longitudinally followed. This clonotype was obtained from a man in his fifties with COVID-19, enrolled during active disease. Material: peripheral blood. The chain has TRBV6-5 and TRBJ1-1; TRBD1 matches at 7 bases. This chain's CDR3 is CASRRTGDGRTEAFF. The CDR3, as DNA: TGTGCCAGCAGAAGAACAGGGGATGGCCGCACTGAAGCTTTCTTT.